A single sample gave rise to the 6 T cell receptor beta chains below, sequenced in a study of blood T cells in healthy people across ages. Through a sample-barcoded 5' primer and a J-beta primer mix, a second PCR was run for roughly 6 to 11 cycles. Via MiXCR, TCRdb re-called the 5' RACE reads, giving one row per CDR3 protein. The table lists approximately 600,000 distinct CDR3 sequences, 45% to 65% of them singletons. Sequencing was performed on blood. The receptors originated from a man in his fifties or sixties in good health.

This clonotype appeared once. This sequence joins TRBV29-1 and TRBJ2-1; TRBD1 is a possible D gene (6 bases). Germline V gene data show CDR1 as SQVTM and CDR2 as ANQGSEA. The CDR3 covers 13 residues. V was clipped by 6 bases and J by 3 bases, with 12 bases between them. CDR3 bases: TGCAGCGTCATCAGGGGAATCTACAATGAGCAGTTCTTC. It encodes CSVIRGIYNEQFF.

As regards this clonotype: One end of the junction is discordant with germline, which a read error may explain. J is TRBJ2-1 and V is TRBV7-9; no clear D. The CDR3 is 12 residues long. Germline-derived CDR1 and CDR2 are SEHNR and FQNEAQ (reference sequence). In DNA, the CDR3 is TGTGCCAGCAGCCAAAGTAGCAATGGGCAGTTCTTC. This sequence encodes CASSQSSNGQFF.

As to this clonotype: This may be a read error, as it is one base from a much larger clone. The chain joins TRBV5-1 to TRBJ2-5; 7 bases are a match to TRBD1. The CDR3 length is 14 residues. The germline V gene has CDR1 SGHRS and CDR2 YFSETQ. This CDR3 reads CASRTGQGEETLYF. CDR3 coding DNA: TGCGCCAGCAGGACGGGGCAGGGGGAAGAGACCCTGTACTTC.

The V call is TRBV25-1, the J call TRBJ2-5; D is unresolved. The DNA end is more similar to TRBJ2-7, so the J call may be wrong. This CDR3 region has 13 residues. CDR1 is MGHDK, CDR2 SYGVNS, per germline. CDR3 sequence: CASSEIGSYEQYF. CDR3 DNA: TGTGCCAGCAGCGAGATTGGAAGCTACGAGCAGTACTTC.

The chain carries TRBV27 and TRBJ1-5, with 7 bases identical to TRBD1. The CDR3 loop spans 14 amino acids. With 6 bases clipped from V and 6 bases from J, the junction kept 8 bases outside the gene matches. Per germline, CDR1 MNHEY and CDR2 SMNVEV (reference sequence). CDR3 coding DNA: TGTGCCAGCAGGCAAGGGGGCGCGGGTCAGCCCCAGCATTTT. This translates into CASRQGGAGQPQHF.

J is TRBJ2-5 and V is TRBV6-5; TRBD1 matches 8 bases. CDR1 is MNHEY and CDR2 is SVGAGI in the germline V gene. The CDR3 length is 16 residues. Losses at the gene ends were 7 bases for V and 2 bases for J; bases not matched to a gene: 12. CDR3 DNA sequence: TGTGCCAGCATTCGGGTTCAGGGGGCGTCTCAAGAGACCCAGTACTTC. Its protein is CASIRVQGASQETQYF.